Sequencing of this T cell receptor (beta chain) was carried out in a study of blood T cell repertoires in COVID-19. Produced via immunoSEQ multiplex PCR; TCRdb's table is partial and in-frame only. The sample carries approximately 230,000 clones, around nine tenths recorded once. Germline V gene sequence: CDR1 SGDLS, CDR2 YYNGEE. The length of the CDR3 is 14 residues. Unmatched junction bases numbered 4, after V lost 4 bases and J lost 6 bases. The chain employs TRBV9 and TRBJ2-3; TRBD2 matches at 11 bases. Sequenced: PBMCs or T cells enriched from blood (not recorded which). This receptor was obtained from a woman aged 18-29 years who had recovered from COVID-19. The DNA for the CDR3 is TGTGCCAGCAGCCTTCGGACTAGCGGGGATACGCAGTATTTT. This encodes CASSLRTSGDTQYF.